These 20 T cell receptor beta chains were all obtained from the same sample, sequenced in a study of blood T cell repertoires in COVID-19. Produced via immunoSEQ multiplex PCR; TCRdb's table is partial and in-frame only. The data show some 240,000 clones, 75% to 90% seen once. Sequenced sample: peripheral blood. The receptors come from a woman between 40 and 50 years old who had recovered from COVID-19.

This rearrangement joins TRBV9 to TRBJ2-6; possible D gene TRBD1, 6 bases. Trimming stripped 5 bases from V and 0 bases from J, with 21 bases between. This CDR3 spans 19 amino acids. In germline, CDR1 is SGDLS, CDR2 YYNGEE. The DNA for the CDR3 is TGTGCCAGCAGTCGATCGGCTGGGACAATCAGCTCTGGGGCCAACGTCCTGACTTTC. Translation: CASSRSAGTISSGANVLTF.

The chain carries TRBV9 and TRBJ1-1; 7 nucleotides align to TRBD1. The length of the CDR3 is 14 residues. Losses at the gene ends were 8 bases for V and 1 base for J; bases not matched to a gene: 8. Per germline, CDR1 SGDLS and CDR2 YYNGEE. CDR3: CASNRGTGNTEAFF. The CDR3 nucleotides are TGTGCCAGTAACAGGGGTACGGGGAACACTGAAGCTTTCTTT.

The CDR3 region is CASSAGTGNANQPQHF. DNA of the CDR3: TGTGCCAGCAGCGCGGGGACAGGGAACGCCAATCAGCCCCAGCATTTT. V and J are TRBV7-2 and TRBJ1-5, with 9 positions matching TRBD1. There are 16 residues in the CDR3. In germline, CDR1 is SGHTA, CDR2 FQGNSA. J was trimmed by 3 bases and V by 5 bases; bases with no gene match: 8.

The rearrangement joins TRBV21-1 to TRBJ2-1; TRBD2, the D gene given by the table, was not confirmed from the DNA. TRBV21-1 is a pseudogene segment. The CDR3 consists of 18 residues. The CDR3 loop is CASSKLYGGLYSYNEQFF. DNA of the CDR3: TGTGCCAGCAGCAAATTATATGGCGGACTCTACTCCTACAATGAGCAGTTCTTC.

The chain employs TRBV29-1 and TRBJ2-1, with 10 bases identical to TRBD2. Germline V lookup: CDR1 SQVTM, CDR2 ANQGSEA. The CDR3 consists of 15 residues. Germline trimming cut 1 base from V and 2 bases from J; bases unmatched to any gene: 2. CDR3 amino acids: CSVEVLAGAYNEQFF. The CDR3 DNA reads TGCAGCGTTGAAGTTCTAGCGGGGGCCTACAATGAGCAGTTCTTC.

The V gene is TRBV11-3, the J gene TRBJ2-5; TRBD2 matches 8 bases. Per the germline V gene, CDR1 is SGHNT and CDR2 is YENEEA. With 1 base clipped from V and 5 bases from J, the junction kept 3 bases outside the gene matches. This CDR3 has 14 residues. The CDR3 sequence: CASSLGAGVETQYF. In DNA form, the CDR3 reads TGTGCCAGCAGCTTAGGAGCGGGAGTGGAGACCCAGTACTTC.

This clone turned up a few times. The CDR3 DNA follows: TGCGCCAGCAGCCAAGATGTTGCAGCGGGAGGGCCTGGACAAGAGACCCAGTACTTC. Its protein is CASSQDVAAGGPGQETQYF. The V and J genes are TRBV4-1 and TRBJ2-5; 10 nucleotides align to TRBD2. The CDR3 loop spans 19 amino acids. Germline loops: CDR1 MGHRA, CDR2 YSYEKL. V trimming: 0 bases; J trimming: 2 bases; junction bases outside the gene matches: 12.

The chain couples TRBV10-1 to TRBJ2-3; TRBD2 might be the D (5 bases). This CDR3 spans 14 amino acids. V was cut by 3 bases and J by 4 bases, with 11 bases left in between. From germline, CDR1 is WNHNN and CDR2 SYGVQD (reference sequence). The CDR3 nucleotides are TGCGCCAGCAGTGACCCGAGGGTGGCAGATACGCAGTATTTT. Its translation: CASSDPRVADTQYF.

CDR3 residues: CASSQVGARTEAFF. CDR3 in DNA: TGTGCCAGCAGCCAAGTAGGGGCTCGAACTGAAGCTTTCTTT. The rearrangement joins TRBV3-1 (or the pseudogene TRBV3-2) to TRBJ1-1, with a weak D call TRBD1 (5 bases). Germline V gene lookup returns CDR1 LGHDT and CDR2 YNNKEL (reference sequence). The CDR3 is 14 residues long. V lost 1 base to trimming and J lost 5 bases, with 11 bases between them.

CDR3 in DNA: TGTGCCACCAGCACAGGGTCCGGGGAGACCCAGTACTTC. This sequence encodes CATSTGSGETQYF. This chain joins TRBV24-1 and TRBJ2-5; D is perhaps TRBD1 (6 bases). Deletions cut 7 bases from V and 5 bases from J, with 13 bases between. The germline V gene encodes CDR1 KGHDR and CDR2 SFDVKD. This CDR3 contains 13 residues.

This clone has a count of ten or more. The chain combines TRBV5-1 with TRBJ1-1, with 8 nucleotides matching TRBD1. CDR1 and CDR2 from the germline V gene are SGHRS and YFSETQ. The CDR3 loop spans 15 amino acids. J lost 1 base, V lost 3 bases, and 5 bases had no gene match. The CDR3 reads CASSSTGEPNTEAFF. In nucleotides, the CDR3 is TGCGCCAGCAGCTCGACAGGGGAACCGAACACTGAAGCTTTCTTT.

V is TRBV5-1 and J is TRBJ1-6; 7 bases line up with TRBD1. V trimming: 0 bases; J trimming: 4 bases; junction bases outside the gene matches: 10. In germline, CDR1 is SGHRS, CDR2 YFSETQ. The length of the CDR3 is 18 residues. CDR3 sequence reads: CASSLDTGQPSYNSPLHF. CDR3 DNA sequence: TGCGCCAGCAGCTTGGACACGGGACAGCCTTCATATAATTCACCCCTCCACTTT.

CDR3 protein: CASSYPGQGIDGYTF. The DNA of the CDR3 is TGCGCCAGCAGCTATCCGGGACAGGGGATCGATGGCTACACCTTC. The chain is built from TRBV5-1 and TRBJ1-2, with 10 bases fitting TRBD1. The CDR3 is 15 residues long. Germline CDR1 is SGHRS and CDR2 is YFSETQ. J gave up 6 bases and V 3 bases, and 8 bases lay outside the gene matches.

The rearrangement joins TRBV7-6 to TRBJ2-7; TRBD1 matches at 9 bases. This CDR3 is 15 amino acids long. CDR1 and CDR2 from the germline V gene are SGHVS and FNYEAQ. J was trimmed by 2 bases and V by 5 bases; bases with no gene match: 7. CDR3 sequence: CASSVGQGNTYEQYF. In DNA form, the CDR3 reads TGTGCCAGCAGCGTCGGACAGGGGAACACCTACGAGCAGTACTTC. Full variable domain (remainder filled in from reference TRBV7-6 and TRBJ2-7): GAGVSQSPRYKVTKRGQDVALRCDPISGHVSLYWYRQALGQGPEFLTYFNYEAQQDKSGLPNDRFSAERPEGSISTLTIQRTEQRDSAMYRCASSVGQGNTYEQYFGPGTRLTVT.

The chain has TRBV7-9 and TRBJ2-1; 10 nucleotides align to TRBD2. The germline V gene encodes CDR1 SEHNR and CDR2 FQNEAQ (reference sequence). J lost 7 bases, V lost 11 bases, and 8 bases had no gene match. The CDR3 runs 13 residues. CDR3: CALKAGGPNEQFF. CDR3 in DNA: TGTGCCCTGAAAGCGGGAGGGCCAAATGAGCAGTTCTTC.

The V call is TRBV10-3, the J call TRBJ2-1, with D perhaps TRBD2 (5 bases). Germline CDR1 and CDR2: ENHRY and SYGVKD. This CDR3 is 13 amino acids long. Trimming left V 2 bases short and J 7 bases short, with 9 bases between. Written as DNA, the CDR3 is TGTGCCATCAGTGAGGGGAGTTCTAATGAGCAGTTCTTC. Translating gives CAISEGSSNEQFF.

V usage is TRBV27 and J usage is TRBJ2-3; D ambiguous. With 3 bases removed from V and 4 bases from J, the gap between germline ends came to 14 bases. This CDR3 contains 15 residues. CDR1 and CDR2 (germline): MNHEY, SMNVEV (reference sequence). The CDR3 region is CASSFSRVRADTQYF. The CDR3 DNA reads TGTGCCAGCAGTTTCTCCCGGGTACGGGCAGATACGCAGTATTTT.

With respect to this clone: Other nucleotide sequences in the sample specify the same CDR3. J is TRBJ1-2 and V is TRBV9; 8 nucleotides agree with TRBD1. Trimming removed 3 bases from V and 5 bases from J; junction bases left unmatched: 6. The CDR3 totals 14 residues. CDR1 and CDR2 (germline): SGDLS, YYNGEE. The DNA for the CDR3 is TGTGCCAGCAGCGCAACAGGGGGAAGATATGGCTACACCTTC. This gives the protein CASSATGGRYGYTF.

The genes are TRBV5-4 and TRBJ2-3; D possibly corresponds to TRBD1 (6 bases). The V gene's germline CDR1 is SGHNT and CDR2 YYREEE (reference sequence). The CDR3 consists of 16 residues. The V end lost 0 bases, the J end lost 6 bases, and 17 bases lay between the germline ends. In nucleotides, the CDR3 is TGTGCCAGCAGCTTGGACGCAGGGGTTTCTGTGGATACGCAGTATTTT. Translated, it gives CASSLDAGVSVDTQYF.

The chain links TRBV11-2 to TRBJ2-2, with D maybe TRBD2 (5 bases). This CDR3 has 14 amino acids. Germline CDR1 and CDR2: SGHAT and FQNNGV. Trimming shortened V by 1 base and J by 6 bases, and 9 bases separated the two germline ends. The CDR3 region is CASSLAVRAGELFF. CDR3 DNA: TGTGCCAGCAGCTTAGCGGTGAGGGCCGGGGAGCTGTTTTTT.